The rows below give T cell receptor beta chains drawn from one sample of a study of cytomegalovirus exposure and HLA in healthy donors. Only in-frame clones appear in the TCRdb table, and some are missing; sequencing was by immunoSEQ multiplex PCR. The sample lists tens of thousands of clones; approximately 83% were seen once. The source material was PBMCs. All receptors derive from a man aged 45 to 65 in good health and CMV-seronegative. Both conserved end residues are part of each CDR3. The D gene is left open where the match is weak. Clone size is stated in some rows and not others, as once, few, many or a class when expanded.

d_call: TRBD1
j_call: TRBJ2-5
cdr3_length: 19
clone_size: .
v_call: TRBV5-1
cdr3_aa: CASSLSAMSRDRVGETQYF
cdr3_nt: TGCGCCAGCAGCTTGAGTGCTATGTCCCGGGACAGGGTTGGAGAGACCCAGTACTTC

d_call: .
j_call: TRBJ1-1
cdr3_length: 15
clone_size: .
v_call: TRBV19
cdr3_aa: CASSILGGGLTEAFF
cdr3_nt: TGTGCCAGTAGTATATTAGGGGGAGGGCTCACTGAAGCTTTCTTT

d_call: TRBD1
j_call: TRBJ2-7
cdr3_length: 13
clone_size: .
v_call: TRBV11-2
cdr3_aa: CASSLDQDRPTNF
cdr3_nt: TGTGCCAGCAGCTTGGACCAGGACAGGCCGACGAACTTC

d_call: TRBD1
j_call: TRBJ2-7
cdr3_length: 13
clone_size: .
v_call: TRBV10-3
cdr3_aa: CAISEDRVDEQYF
cdr3_nt: TGTGCCATCAGTGAGGACAGGGTGGACGAGCAGTACTTC

d_call: .
j_call: TRBJ1-2
cdr3_length: 13
clone_size: .
v_call: TRBV6-6
cdr3_aa: CASSPTANYGYTF
cdr3_nt: TGTGCCAGCAGTCCGACAGCCAACTATGGCTACACCTTC

d_call: .
j_call: TRBJ2-7
cdr3_length: 13
clone_size: few
v_call: TRBV19
cdr3_aa: CASSITGWGEQYF
cdr3_nt: TGTGCCAGTAGTATTACAGGATGGGGCGAGCAGTACTTC

d_call: TRBD2
j_call: TRBJ2-5
cdr3_length: 17
clone_size: .
v_call: TRBV28
cdr3_aa: CASSPIAGGPNQETQYF
cdr3_nt: TGTGCCTCAAGTCCGATAGCGGGAGGGCCCAACCAAGAGACCCAGTACTTC

d_call: .
j_call: TRBJ1-1
cdr3_length: 11
clone_size: .
v_call: TRBV20-1
cdr3_aa: CSASRNTEAFF
cdr3_nt: TGCAGTGCTAGTCGTAACACTGAAGCTTTCTTT

d_call: .
j_call: TRBJ1-5
cdr3_length: 15
clone_size: few
v_call: TRBV5-1
cdr3_aa: CASSLTGTYGQPQHF
cdr3_nt: TGCGCCAGCAGCTTGACGGGAACGTACGGTCAGCCCCAGCATTTT

d_call: .
j_call: TRBJ2-5
cdr3_length: 12
clone_size: once
v_call: TRBV7-7
cdr3_aa: CASSFDTGTQYF
cdr3_nt: TGTGCTAGCAGCTTTGACACAGGGACCCAGTACTTC

d_call: TRBD1
j_call: TRBJ1-2
cdr3_length: 17
clone_size: .
v_call: TRBV28
cdr3_aa: CASKLIGGQGPNYGYTF
cdr3_nt: TGTGCCAGCAAATTAATCGGGGGACAGGGCCCTAACTATGGCTACACCTTC